Included here is one T cell receptor beta chain sequence, with context. The data originate from a study of T cell changes during pregnancy in multiple sclerosis. Per germline, CDR1 ENHRY and CDR2 SYGVKD. V shed 3 bases, J shed 3 bases, and the junction held 7 bases outside the gene matches. This CDR3 region has 16 residues. Method: immunoSEQ multiplex PCR; TCRdb's copy keeps in-frame clones and lacks some. The repertoire holds about 74,000 clones, with roughly 88% as singletons. This rearrangement joins TRBV10-3 to TRBJ2-1, with 8 nucleotides matching TRBD2. The material was peripheral blood, obtained in the third trimester of pregnancy. This TCR was sampled from a female donor with multiple sclerosis, enrolled in a pregnancy study. CDR3 protein: CAISEVAGGHYNEQFF. CDR3 DNA: TGTGCCATCAGTGAAGTGGCGGGGGGCCACTACAATGAGCAGTTCTTC.